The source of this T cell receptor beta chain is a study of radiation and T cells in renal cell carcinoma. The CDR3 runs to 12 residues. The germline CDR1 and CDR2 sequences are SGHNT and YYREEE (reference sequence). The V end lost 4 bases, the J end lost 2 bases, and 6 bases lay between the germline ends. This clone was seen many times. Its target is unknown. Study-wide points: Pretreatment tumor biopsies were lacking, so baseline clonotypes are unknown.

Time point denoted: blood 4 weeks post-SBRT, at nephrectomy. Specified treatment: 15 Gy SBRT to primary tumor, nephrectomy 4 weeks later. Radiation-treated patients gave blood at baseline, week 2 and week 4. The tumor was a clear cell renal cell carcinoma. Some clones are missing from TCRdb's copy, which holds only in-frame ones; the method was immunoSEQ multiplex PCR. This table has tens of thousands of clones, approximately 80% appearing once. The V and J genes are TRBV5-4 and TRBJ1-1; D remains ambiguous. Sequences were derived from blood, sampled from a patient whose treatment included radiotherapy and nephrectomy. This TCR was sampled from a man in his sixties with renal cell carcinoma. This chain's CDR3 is CASSPGNTEAFF. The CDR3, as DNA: TGTGCCAGCAGCCCTGGAAACACTGAAGCTTTCTTT.